This paragraph covers one T cell receptor (beta chain) sequence. Original analysis: The authors estimated nucleated cell counts from reference gene primer amplification. Data came from immunoSEQ multiplex PCR; TCRdb stores just in-frame clones and leaves some out. V and J calls and clone size are those listed in that table; D and trimming were worked out from the DNA. This table has roughly 190,000 clones, 80% to 90% appearing once. The data stem from a study of blood T cell repertoires in COVID-19. Study at large: Samples came from the United States, Italy and Spain, spanning acute and convalescent COVID-19.

This CDR3 spans 14 amino acids. Looked up from germline, CDR1 is GTSNPN and CDR2 is SVGIG (reference sequence). The V gene end was trimmed by 4 bases and the J gene end by 6 bases; junction bases not matched to a gene: 10. The source of this sequence is a man aged 25-45 years with acute or convalescent COVID-19. The J gene is TRBJ2-3, the V gene TRBV30; 7 positions agree with TRBD2. What was sequenced was peripheral blood. The CDR3 loop is CAWMQSGMRDTQYF. CDR3 coding DNA: TGTGCCTGGATGCAAAGCGGGATGAGGGATACGCAGTATTTT.